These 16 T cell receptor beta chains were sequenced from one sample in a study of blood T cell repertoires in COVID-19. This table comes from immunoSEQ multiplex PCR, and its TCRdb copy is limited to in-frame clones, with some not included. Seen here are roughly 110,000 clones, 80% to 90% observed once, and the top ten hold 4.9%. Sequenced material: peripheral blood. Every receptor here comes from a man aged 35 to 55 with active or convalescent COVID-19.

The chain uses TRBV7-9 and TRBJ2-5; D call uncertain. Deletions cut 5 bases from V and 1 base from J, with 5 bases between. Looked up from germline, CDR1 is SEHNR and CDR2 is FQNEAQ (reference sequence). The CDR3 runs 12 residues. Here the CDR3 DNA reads TGTGCCAGCAGCGTCAGCCAAGAGACCCAGTACTTC. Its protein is CASSVSQETQYF.

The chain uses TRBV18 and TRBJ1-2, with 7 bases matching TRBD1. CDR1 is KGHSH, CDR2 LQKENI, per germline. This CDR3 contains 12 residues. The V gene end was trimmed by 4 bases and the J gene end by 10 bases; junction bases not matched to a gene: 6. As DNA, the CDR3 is TGTGCCAGCTCACTAGACAGGGTTATCTACACCTTC. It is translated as CASSLDRVIYTF.

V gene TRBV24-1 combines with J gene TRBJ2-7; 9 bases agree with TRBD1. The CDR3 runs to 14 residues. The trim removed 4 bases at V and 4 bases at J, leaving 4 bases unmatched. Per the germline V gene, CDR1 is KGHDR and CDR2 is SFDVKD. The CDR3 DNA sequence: TGTGCCACCAGTGACCCGACAGGGGGGTACGAGCAGTACTTC. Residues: CATSDPTGGYEQYF.

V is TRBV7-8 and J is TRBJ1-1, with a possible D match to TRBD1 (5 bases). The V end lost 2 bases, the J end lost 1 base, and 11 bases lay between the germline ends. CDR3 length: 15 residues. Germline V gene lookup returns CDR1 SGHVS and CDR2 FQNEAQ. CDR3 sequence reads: CASSLLGRANTEAFF. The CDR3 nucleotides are TGTGCCAGCAGCTTACTTGGCAGGGCGAACACTGAAGCTTTCTTT.

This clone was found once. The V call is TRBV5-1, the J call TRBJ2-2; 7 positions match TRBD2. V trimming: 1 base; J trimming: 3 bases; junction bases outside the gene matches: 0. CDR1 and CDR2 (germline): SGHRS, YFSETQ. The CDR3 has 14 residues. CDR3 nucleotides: TGCGCCAGCAGCTTGCGGGGGGACACCGGGGAGCTGTTTTTT. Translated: CASSLRGDTGELFF.

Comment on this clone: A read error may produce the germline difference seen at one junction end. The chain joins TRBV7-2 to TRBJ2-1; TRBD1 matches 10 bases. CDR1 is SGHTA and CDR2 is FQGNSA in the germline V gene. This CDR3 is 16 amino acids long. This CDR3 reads CASSLKGTGAYNGQFF. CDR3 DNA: TGTGCCAGCAGCTTAAAAGGGACAGGGGCGTACAATGGGCAGTTCTTC.

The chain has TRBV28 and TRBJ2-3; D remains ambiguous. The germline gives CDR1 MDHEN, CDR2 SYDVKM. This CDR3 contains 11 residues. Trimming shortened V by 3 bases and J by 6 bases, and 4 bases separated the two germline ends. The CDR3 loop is CASSLRDTQYF. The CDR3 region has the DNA TGTGCCAGCAGTTTGCGGGATACGCAGTATTTT.

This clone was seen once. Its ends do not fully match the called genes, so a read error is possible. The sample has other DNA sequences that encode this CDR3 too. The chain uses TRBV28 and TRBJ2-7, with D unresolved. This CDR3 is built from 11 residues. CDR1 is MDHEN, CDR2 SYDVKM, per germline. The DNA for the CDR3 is TGTGCCAGCAGTTATAACTACGAGCAGTACTTT. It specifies CASSYNYEQYF.

This chain's CDR3 is CSASKSGVYEQYF. CDR3 in DNA: TGCAGTGCTAGTAAGAGCGGGGTCTACGAGCAGTACTTC. The genes are TRBV20-1 and TRBJ2-7; TRBD2 agrees at 7 bases. The CDR3 covers 13 residues. V lost 3 bases, J lost 3 bases, and 5 bases stayed unmatched. Germline V gene data show CDR1 as DFQATT and CDR2 as SNEGSKA (reference sequence).

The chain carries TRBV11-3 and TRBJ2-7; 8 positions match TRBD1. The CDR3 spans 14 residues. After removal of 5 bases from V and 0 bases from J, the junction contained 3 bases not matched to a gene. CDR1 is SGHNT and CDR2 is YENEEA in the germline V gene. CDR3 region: CASSPQGASYEQYF. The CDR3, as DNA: TGTGCCAGCAGCCCCCAGGGGGCCTCCTACGAGCAGTACTTC.

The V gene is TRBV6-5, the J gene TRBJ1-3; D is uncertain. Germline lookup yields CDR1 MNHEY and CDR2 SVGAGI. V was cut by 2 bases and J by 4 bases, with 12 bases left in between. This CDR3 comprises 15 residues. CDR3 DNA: TGTGCCAGCAGTTACGGTGAGGGCGCAGGAAACACCATATATTTT. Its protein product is CASSYGEGAGNTIYF.

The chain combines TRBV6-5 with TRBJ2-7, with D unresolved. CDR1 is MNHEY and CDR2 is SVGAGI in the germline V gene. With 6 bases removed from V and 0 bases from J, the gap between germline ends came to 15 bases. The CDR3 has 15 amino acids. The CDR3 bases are TGTGCCAGCAGGTCCCCGACTTATAGCTCCTACGAGCAGTACTTC. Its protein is CASRSPTYSSYEQYF.

The CDR3 region is CASSSGTGPYNEQFF. CDR3 coding DNA: TGTGCCAGCAGCTCCGGGACAGGTCCCTACAATGAGCAGTTCTTC. The chain links TRBV27 to TRBJ2-1; TRBD1 matches 8 bases. CDR3 length: 15 residues. CDR1 MNHEY and CDR2 SMNVEV come from the germline V gene (reference sequence). J lost 2 bases, V lost 6 bases, and 6 bases had no gene match.

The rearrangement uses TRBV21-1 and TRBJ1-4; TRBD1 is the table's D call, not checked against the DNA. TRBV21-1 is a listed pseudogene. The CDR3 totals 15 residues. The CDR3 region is CASSKKTGRFEKLFF. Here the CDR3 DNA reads TGTGCCAGCAGCAAGAAGACAGGAAGGTTTGAAAAACTGTTTTTT.

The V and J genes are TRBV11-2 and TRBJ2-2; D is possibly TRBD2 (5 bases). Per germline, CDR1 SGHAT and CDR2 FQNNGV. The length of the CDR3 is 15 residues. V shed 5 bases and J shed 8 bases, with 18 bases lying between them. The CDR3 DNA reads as TGTGCCAGCAGCCCCTCCCCTGAGGGTATAGGGGAGCTGTTTTTT. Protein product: CASSPSPEGIGELFF.

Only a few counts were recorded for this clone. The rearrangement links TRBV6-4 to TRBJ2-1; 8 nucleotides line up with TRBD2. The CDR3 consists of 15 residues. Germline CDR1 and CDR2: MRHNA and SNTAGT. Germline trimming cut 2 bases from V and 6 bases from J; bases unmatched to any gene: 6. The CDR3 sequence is CASSDEAGGLNEQFF. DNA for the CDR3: TGTGCCAGCAGTGACGAGGCGGGAGGTCTCAATGAGCAGTTCTTC.